The clone carrying this T cell receptor beta chain has a count of ten or more. Researchers took RNA transcripts and amplified the TCR beta CDR3 regions from them. Carried out on the TCR CDR3, a first-round RT-PCR used the HTBI primer set. A single record per CDR3 protein comes from TCRdb applying MiXCR to the multiplex PCR reads. The repertoire includes a few hundred thousand distinct CDR3 sequences, approximately 19% of them detected once, and 35% to 45% sits in the top ten. V lost 1 base, J lost 1 base, and 9 bases lay in between. Germline V CDR1 and CDR2: KGHSH, LQKENI. This CDR3 region has 15 residues. This specimen comes from a study of T cells in Graves' hyperthyroidism and ophthalmopathy.

This sequence originates from a man aged 50-59 years with Graves' ophthalmopathy. Sequenced material: blood. This chain links TRBV18 with TRBJ2-3; D ambiguous. CDR3 in amino acids: CASSPRATRTDTQYF. The DNA of the CDR3 is TGTGCCAGCTCACCACGGGCTACCCGCACAGATACGCAGTATTTT.